The 6 T cell receptor beta chains below come from one sample, sequenced in a study of cytomegalovirus exposure and HLA in healthy donors. Primers: 60 Vbeta forward and 13 Jbeta reverse. Clones were sequenced by immunoSEQ multiplex PCR, and TCRdb holds only the in-frame ones, with some missing. There are about 33,000 clones in the sample, with roughly 4.7% held by the top ten. Material for sequencing was PBMCs. These receptors were obtained from a woman aged 40 to 55 in good health and CMV-seropositive.

The chain carries TRBV30 and TRBJ2-1; D possibly corresponds to TRBD2 (6 bases). The germline gives CDR1 GTSNPN, CDR2 SVGIG (reference sequence). The germline V and J ends were trimmed by 2 bases and 6 bases, with 17 bases remaining between them. The CDR3 contains 15 residues. As DNA, the CDR3 is TGTGCCTGGAGTTGGGCTAGCGTCGAGGTCAATGAGCAGTTCTTC. The encoded protein is CAWSWASVEVNEQFF.

Of note for this clone: The junction shows a germline mismatch at one end, possibly a read error. J is TRBJ2-2 and V is TRBV5-1; 12 positions match TRBD2. Germline CDR1 is SGHRS and CDR2 is YFSETQ. The length of the CDR3 is 17 residues. CDR3 bases: TGCGCCAGCAGCTTGGGACTAGCGGGAGAAGGGACCGGGGAGCTGGTTTTT. Amino acids: CASSLGLAGEGTGELVF.

Here the CDR3 DNA reads TGCAGCATCGAAGAGGGACTTCTGTACCAAGAGACCCAGTACTTC. It yields the protein CSIEEGLLYQETQYF. This chain links TRBV29-1 with TRBJ2-5; weak D call: TRBD2 (6 bases). Trimming took off 8 bases at V and 0 bases at J, with 19 bases between the two ends. The CDR3 totals 15 residues. The germline CDR1 and CDR2 sequences are SQVTM and ANQGSEA. The full variable domain, completed using reference TRBV29-1 and TRBJ2-5, is SAVISQKPSRDICQRGTSLTIQCQVDSQVTMMFWYRQQPGQSLTLIATANQGSEATYESGFVIDKFPISRPNLTFSTLTVSNMSPEDSSIYLCSIEEGLLYQETQYFGPGTRLLVL.

This chain uses TRBV29-1 with TRBJ2-1, with 10 bases identical to TRBD2. V dropped 5 bases and J dropped 7; count of bases not matched to a gene: 8. The CDR3 extends over 14 amino acids. In germline, CDR1 is SQVTM, CDR2 ANQGSEA. The CDR3 sequence is CSVTAGGPGNEQFF. The CDR3 DNA reads as TGCAGCGTTACAGCGGGAGGGCCGGGGAATGAGCAGTTCTTC.

The chain recombines TRBV27 with TRBJ2-2; 7 nucleotides match TRBD1. The CDR3 runs to 16 residues. The V segment lost 2 bases and the J segment 4 bases; nucleotides outside the gene matches: 7. The germline V gene has CDR1 MNHEY and CDR2 SMNVEV (reference sequence). The CDR3 reads CASSLRLTGSTGELFF. The CDR3 nucleotides are TGTGCCAGCAGTTTAAGGTTGACAGGGAGCACCGGGGAGCTGTTTTTT.

The genes are TRBV20-1 and TRBJ2-7; no definite D call. The V gene's germline CDR1 is DFQATT and CDR2 SNEGSKA (reference sequence). Trimming stripped 2 bases from V and 2 bases from J, with 4 bases between. There are 11 residues in the CDR3. CDR3 in amino acids: CSARQTYEQYF. In DNA, the CDR3 is TGCAGTGCTAGACAGACCTACGAGCAGTACTTC.